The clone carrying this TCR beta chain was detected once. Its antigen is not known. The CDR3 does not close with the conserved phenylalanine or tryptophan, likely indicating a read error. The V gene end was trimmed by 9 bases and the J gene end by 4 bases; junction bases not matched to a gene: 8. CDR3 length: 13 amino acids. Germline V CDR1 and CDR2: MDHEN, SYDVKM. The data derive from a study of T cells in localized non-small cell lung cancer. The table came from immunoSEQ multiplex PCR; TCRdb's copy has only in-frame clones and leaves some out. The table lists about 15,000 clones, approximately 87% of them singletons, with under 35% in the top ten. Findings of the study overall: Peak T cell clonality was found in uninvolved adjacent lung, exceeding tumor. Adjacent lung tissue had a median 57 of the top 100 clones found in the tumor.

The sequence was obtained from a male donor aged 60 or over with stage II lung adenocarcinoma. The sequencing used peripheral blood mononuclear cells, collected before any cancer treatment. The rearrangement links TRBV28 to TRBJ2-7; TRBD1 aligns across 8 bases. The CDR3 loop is CASLQGGFYEQYL. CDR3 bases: TGTGCCAGTTTACAGGGGGGATTTTACGAGCAGTACTTA.